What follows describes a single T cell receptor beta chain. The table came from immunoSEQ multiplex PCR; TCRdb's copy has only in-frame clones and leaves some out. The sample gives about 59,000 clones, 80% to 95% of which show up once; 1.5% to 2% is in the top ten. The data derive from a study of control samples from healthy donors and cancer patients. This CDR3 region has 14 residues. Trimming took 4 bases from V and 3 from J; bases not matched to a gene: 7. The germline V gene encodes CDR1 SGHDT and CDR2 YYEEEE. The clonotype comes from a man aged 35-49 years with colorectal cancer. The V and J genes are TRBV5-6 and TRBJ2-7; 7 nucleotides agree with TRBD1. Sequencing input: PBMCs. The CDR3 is CASSADRAVYEQYF. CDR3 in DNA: TGTGCCAGCAGCGCCGACAGGGCCGTCTACGAGCAGTACTTC. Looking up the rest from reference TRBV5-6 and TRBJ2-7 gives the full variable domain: DAGVTQSPTHLIKTRGQQVTLRCSPKSGHDTVSWYQQALGQGPQFIFQYYEEEERQRGNFPDRFSGHQFPNYSSELNVNALLLGDSALYLCASSADRAVYEQYFGPGTRLTVT.